Listed below are T cell receptor beta chains from one sample, sequenced in a study of cytomegalovirus exposure and HLA in healthy donors. Measured with immunoSEQ multiplex PCR; TCRdb has only the in-frame clones, and not every one. Here the sample spans around 85,000 clones, around 80% being singletons. Sequencing was carried out using PBMCs. These receptors all stem from a man aged 45-60 years in good health and CMV-seropositive. Both conserved end residues are part of each CDR3. The D gene is left open where the match is weak. A row's size may be missing; if present it is once, few, many or a size class.

j_gene	d_gene	v_gene	abundance	CDR3nt	CDR3aa
TRBJ1-4	.	TRBV7-9	.	TGTGCCAGCAGAAAAATCCGTAATAATGAAAAACTGTTTTTT	CASRKIRNNEKLFF
TRBJ2-2	.	TRBV18	once	TGTGCCAGCTCAGCCGCCGGGGGTTATTCCCCCGGGGAGCTGTTTTTT	CASSAAGGYSPGELFF
TRBJ2-1	TRBD1	TRBV19	.	TGTGCCAGTAGAAACAACAGGGGTACTGAGCAGTTCTTC	CASRNNRGTEQFF
TRBJ2-7	.	TRBV7-9	.	TGTGCCAGCAGCTTATTGTTGCAAAGAGCTTACGAGCAGTACTTC	CASSLLLQRAYEQYF
TRBJ2-3	TRBD2	TRBV5-1	.	TGCGCCAGCTCTACTAGCGGGAGTAAGGCAGATACGCAGTATTTT	CASSTSGSKADTQYF
TRBJ1-1	.	TRBV6-5	.	TGTGCCAGCAGTTTTCGACAGGAGAACACTGAAGCTTTCTTT	CASSFRQENTEAFF
TRBJ2-7	.	TRBV4-1	.	TGCGCCAGCAGCCAAGTGCTCCCCCGCAGGGAAGTCTCCTACGAGCAGTACTTC	CASSQVLPRREVSYEQYF
TRBJ2-7	TRBD2	TRBV19	.	TGTGCCAGTAGCCAGACTAGCGGGAGTTACGAGCAGTACTTC	CASSQTSGSYEQYF
TRBJ2-7	.	TRBV10-3	.	TGTGCCATCACTCAGGGGGACTTCTACGAGCAGTACTTC	CAITQGDFYEQYF
TRBJ2-5	.	TRBV18	.	TGTGCCAGCTCACCCTGGGCGGGCCAAGAGACCCAGTACTTC	CASSPWAGQETQYF
TRBJ1-1	TRBD1	TRBV5-4	.	TGTGCCAGCAGCCAAGTTGAGGGACAGGGGCTGGGAATGAACACTGAAGCTTTCTTT	CASSQVEGQGLGMNTEAFF
TRBJ2-1	.	TRBV29-1	.	TGCAGCGCCCGGGTAAATGAGCAGTTCTTC	CSARVNEQFF
TRBJ2-1	TRBD2	TRBV4-3	few	TGCGCCAGCAGCCAAGATGGAGTAGCGGGAGGACCGGACAATGAGCAGTTCTTC	CASSQDGVAGGPDNEQFF
TRBJ2-1	TRBD1	TRBV6-4	.	TGTGCCAGCAGTCCCACCTGGGGGGACAGGGGTGTATACAATGAGCAGTTCTTC	CASSPTWGDRGVYNEQFF
TRBJ1-2	.	TRBV19	.	TGTGCCAGTAGTATAGAAATCATCACGAGTTCTGGCTACACCTTC	CASSIEIITSSGYTF
TRBJ2-3	.	TRBV5-6	.	TGTGCCAGCAGCTTGGGGGGCGGGGTGGTGACTAGCACAGATACGCAGTATTTT	CASSLGGGVVTSTDTQYF
TRBJ2-1	TRBD2	TRBV10-3	.	TGTGCCATCAGTGAGTCATTAAGTGGCGGGAGCTCCTACAATGAGCAGTTCTTC	CAISESLSGGSSYNEQFF
TRBJ2-7	TRBD1	TRBV5-5	.	TGTGCCAGCAGCAACCGGGACAGCTTATACGAGCAGTACTTC	CASSNRDSLYEQYF
TRBJ1-4	TRBD1	TRBV18	.	TGTGCCAGCAGACAGGGACTCGGTGAAAAACTGTTTTTT	CASRQGLGEKLFF
TRBJ2-5	TRBD1	TRBV10-3	.	TGCGCCATCAGTGACCCCGGGACAGCGTACCAAGAGACCCAGTACTTC	CAISDPGTAYQETQYF
TRBJ1-4	TRBD1	TRBV7-9	.	TGTGCCAGCAGCTGGACAGGGCTGGCATGGACTAATGAAAAACTGTTTTTT	CASSWTGLAWTNEKLFF
TRBJ2-3	TRBD2	TRBV4-3	.	TGCGCCAGCAGCCAAGACAGCGGGGGCTACACAGATACGCAGTATTTT	CASSQDSGGYTDTQYF
TRBJ2-3	.	TRBV5-1	.	TGCGCCAGCAGCCTTTCCGGGACTCAGGATACGCAGTATTTT	CASSLSGTQDTQYF
TRBJ2-1	.	TRBV29-1	.	TGCAGCGTTGAATCTGGAGGGTCCTACAATGAGCAGTTCTTC	CSVESGGSYNEQFF
TRBJ2-5	TRBD1	TRBV11-2	.	TGTGCCAGCAGCTCACAGGGGGCCGTGGAGACCCAGTACTTC	CASSSQGAVETQYF
TRBJ2-2	TRBD2	TRBV7-3	.	TGTGCCAGCAGCATCCGCGGGAGCTGGAACACCGGGGAGCTGTTTTTT	CASSIRGSWNTGELFF
TRBJ2-5	.	TRBV5-1	.	TGCGCCAGCAGCTTGGCGGCGAGAGGGCCGGGGGAGACCCAGTACTTC	CASSLAARGPGETQYF
TRBJ1-5	TRBD1	TRBV6-6	.	TGTGCCAGCAGTTACTCCGGGACAGTTAGCAATCAGCCCCAGCATTTT	CASSYSGTVSNQPQHF
TRBJ1-2	.	TRBV18	few	TGTGCCAGCTCACCAACGACAGAACAAGGTTTCTTC	CASSPTTEQGFF
TRBJ1-1	.	TRBV2	.	TGTGCCAGCAGTGAAGCGCGTCCCGATATGAACACTGAAGCTTTCTTT	CASSEARPDMNTEAFF
TRBJ1-5	TRBD1	TRBV4-2	.	TGTGCCAGCAGCCAAGTACAGGGGGGCGCCGGGCAGCCCCAGCATTTT	CASSQVQGGAGQPQHF
TRBJ1-4	.	TRBV19	.	TGTGCCAGTAGCATTCAGGGACATCCTGCAACTAATGAAAAACTGTTTTTT	CASSIQGHPATNEKLFF
TRBJ1-1	TRBD1	TRBV5-6	.	TGTGCCAGCAGCTTGGAGGCAGGGGGCAGGACTGAAGCTTTCTTT	CASSLEAGGRTEAFF
TRBJ2-7	TRBD2	TRBV7-9	.	TGTGCCAGCAGCCCGCCCGGACTAGCGTACGAGCAGTACTTC	CASSPPGLAYEQYF
TRBJ2-1	.	TRBV29-1	.	TGCAGCGTTAGGGGCGATCTTCAAAGGGAGCAGTTCTTC	CSVRGDLQREQFF
TRBJ2-7	TRBD1	TRBV6-5	once	TGTGCCAGCGCGCGACAGGGCTCCTACGAGCAGTACTTC	CASARQGSYEQYF
TRBJ1-5	.	TRBV7-8	.	TGTGCCAGCAGCTCCCGCCTACCAGGGAGCAATCAGCCCCAGCATTTT	CASSSRLPGSNQPQHF
TRBJ1-2	.	TRBV27	.	TGTGCCAGCAGTCCCAGCAGGGCTAACTATGGCTACACCTTC	CASSPSRANYGYTF
TRBJ2-7	.	TRBV11-1	.	TGTGCCAGCAGCCCAAGGAGGAACGAGGGAGGGCAGTACTTC	CASSPRRNEGGQYF
TRBJ1-3	TRBD1	TRBV19	.	TGTGCCAGTAGTATGATGCGGGCAGGGGGCCTCCGCCCTTCTGGAAACACCATATATTTT	CASSMMRAGGLRPSGNTIYF
TRBJ2-1	.	TRBV9	.	TGTGCCAGCAGCGTAGATGGCGGGATCGCCTACAATGAGCAGTTCTTC	CASSVDGGIAYNEQFF
TRBJ1-5	TRBD1	TRBV6-6	.	TGTGCCAGCATGGGACAGAACAATCAGCCCCAGCATTTT	CASMGQNNQPQHF
TRBJ1-2	TRBD1	TRBV9	once	TGTGCCAGCAGTGACGAAGGGGGCTTCTATGGCTACACCTTC	CASSDEGGFYGYTF
TRBJ2-3	.	TRBV19	.	TGTGCCAGTACCTCCACGGGGGACTTAGATACGCAGTATTTT	CASTSTGDLDTQYF
TRBJ1-2	.	TRBV5-1	.	TGCGCCAGCAGCTTGGCCGGGGGAGCGCAGGACTATGGCTACACCTTC	CASSLAGGAQDYGYTF
TRBJ2-1	.	TRBV11-1	.	TGTGCCAGCAGCTTACGGAGTGCATCCTACAATGAGCAGTTCTTC	CASSLRSASYNEQFF
TRBJ2-3	.	TRBV5-6	few	TGTGCCAGCAGCTTTAAAGGGGCGCAGTATTTT	CASSFKGAQYF
TRBJ1-3	.	TRBV11-2	.	TGTGCCAGCAGCTCTCAGATTTCAGGGCTCGGAAACACCATATATTTT	CASSSQISGLGNTIYF